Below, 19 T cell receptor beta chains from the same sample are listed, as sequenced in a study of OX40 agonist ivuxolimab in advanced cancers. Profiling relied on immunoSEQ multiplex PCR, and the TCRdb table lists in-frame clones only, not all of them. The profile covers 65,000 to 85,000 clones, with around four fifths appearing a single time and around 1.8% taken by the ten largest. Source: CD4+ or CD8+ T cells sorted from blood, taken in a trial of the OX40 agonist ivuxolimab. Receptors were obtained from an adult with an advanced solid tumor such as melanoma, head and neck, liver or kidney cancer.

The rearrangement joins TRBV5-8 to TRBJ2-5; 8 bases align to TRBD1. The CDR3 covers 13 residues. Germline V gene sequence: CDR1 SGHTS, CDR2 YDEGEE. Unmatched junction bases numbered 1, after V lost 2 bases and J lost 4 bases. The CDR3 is CASSLTGGETQYF. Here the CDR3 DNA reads TGTGCCAGCAGCTTAACAGGGGGAGAGACCCAGTACTTC.

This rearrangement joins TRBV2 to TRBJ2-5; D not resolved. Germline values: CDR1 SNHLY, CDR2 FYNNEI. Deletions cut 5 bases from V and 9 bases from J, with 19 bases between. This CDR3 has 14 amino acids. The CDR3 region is CASSYSSDATAQYF. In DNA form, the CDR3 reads TGTGCCAGCAGTTACAGCAGTGACGCCACGGCCCAGTACTTC.

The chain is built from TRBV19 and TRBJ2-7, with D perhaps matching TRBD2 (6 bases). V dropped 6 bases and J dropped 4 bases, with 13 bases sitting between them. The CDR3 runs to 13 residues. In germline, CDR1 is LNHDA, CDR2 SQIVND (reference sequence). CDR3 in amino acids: CASSPPGTYEQYF. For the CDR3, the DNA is TGTGCCAGTAGCCCACCCGGGACTTACGAGCAGTACTTC.

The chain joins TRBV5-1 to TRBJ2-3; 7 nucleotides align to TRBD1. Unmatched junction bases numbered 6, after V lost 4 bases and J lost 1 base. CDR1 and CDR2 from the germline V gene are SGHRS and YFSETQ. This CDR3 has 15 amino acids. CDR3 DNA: TGCGCCAGCAGCCCTTCAGGGGGACGCACAGATACGCAGTATTTT. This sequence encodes CASSPSGGRTDTQYF.

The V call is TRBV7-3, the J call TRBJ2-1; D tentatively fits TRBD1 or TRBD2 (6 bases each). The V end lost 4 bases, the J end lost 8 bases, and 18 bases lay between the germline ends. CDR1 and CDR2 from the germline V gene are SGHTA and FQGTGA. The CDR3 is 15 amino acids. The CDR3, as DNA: TGTGCCAGCAGCTCTAGACTAGGGGGGAACGATGAGCAGTTCTTC. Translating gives CASSSRLGGNDEQFF.

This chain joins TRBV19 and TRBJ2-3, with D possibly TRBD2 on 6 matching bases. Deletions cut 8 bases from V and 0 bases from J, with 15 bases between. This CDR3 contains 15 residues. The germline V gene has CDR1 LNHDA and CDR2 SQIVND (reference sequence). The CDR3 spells CASGLRGFSTDTQYF. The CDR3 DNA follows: TGTGCCAGTGGCCTGCGGGGATTTAGCACAGATACGCAGTATTTT.

As DNA, the CDR3 is TGTGCCAGCAGTTTTAATACCCAGGGGAGGATGAACACTGAAGCTTTCTTT. Its translation is CASSFNTQGRMNTEAFF. This chain links TRBV28 with TRBJ1-1, with a weak D call TRBD1 (6 bases). The CDR3 totals 17 residues. V shed 3 bases and J shed 0 bases, with 17 bases lying between them. Germline CDR1 is MDHEN and CDR2 is SYDVKM.

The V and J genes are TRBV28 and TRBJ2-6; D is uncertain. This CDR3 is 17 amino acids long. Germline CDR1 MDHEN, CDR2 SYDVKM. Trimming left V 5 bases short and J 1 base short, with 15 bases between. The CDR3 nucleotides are TGTGCCAGCAGTGAGTCTACGGGCCTATCTGGGGCCAACGTCCTGACTTTC. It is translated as CASSESTGLSGANVLTF.

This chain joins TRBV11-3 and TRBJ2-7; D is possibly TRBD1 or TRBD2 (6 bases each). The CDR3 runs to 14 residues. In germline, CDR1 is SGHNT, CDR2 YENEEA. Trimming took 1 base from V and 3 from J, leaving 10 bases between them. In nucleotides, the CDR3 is TGTGCCAGCAGCTTAGGGGGGGCGAACTACGAGCAGTACTTC. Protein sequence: CASSLGGANYEQYF.

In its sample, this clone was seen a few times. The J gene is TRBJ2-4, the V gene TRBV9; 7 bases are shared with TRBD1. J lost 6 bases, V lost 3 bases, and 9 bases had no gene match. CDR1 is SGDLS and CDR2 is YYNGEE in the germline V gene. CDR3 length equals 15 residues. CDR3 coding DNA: TGTGCCAGCAGCGCTAGACAGGGACGGAGAAACATTCAGTACTTC. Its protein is CASSARQGRRNIQYF.

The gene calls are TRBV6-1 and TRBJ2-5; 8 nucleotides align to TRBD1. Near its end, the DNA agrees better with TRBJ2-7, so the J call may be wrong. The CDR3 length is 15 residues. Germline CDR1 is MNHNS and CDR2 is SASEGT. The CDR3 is CASSAAGTGPYEQYF. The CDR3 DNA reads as TGTGCCAGCAGTGCGGCGGGGACAGGTCCATACGAGCAGTACTTC.

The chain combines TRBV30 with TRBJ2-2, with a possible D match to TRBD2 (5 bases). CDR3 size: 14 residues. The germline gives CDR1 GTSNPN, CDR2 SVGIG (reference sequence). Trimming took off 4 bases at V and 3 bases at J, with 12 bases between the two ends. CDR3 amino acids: CAWKVWRDTGELFF. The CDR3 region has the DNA TGTGCCTGGAAGGTCTGGCGGGACACCGGGGAGCTGTTTTTT.

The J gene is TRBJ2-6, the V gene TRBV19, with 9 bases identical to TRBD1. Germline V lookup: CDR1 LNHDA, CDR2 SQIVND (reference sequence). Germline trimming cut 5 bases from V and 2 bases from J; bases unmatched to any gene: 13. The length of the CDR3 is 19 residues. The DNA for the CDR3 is TGTGCCAGTAGTTTAAGGGACAGGGAATTTCTAGCTGGGGCCAACGTCCTGACTTTC. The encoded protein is CASSLRDREFLAGANVLTF. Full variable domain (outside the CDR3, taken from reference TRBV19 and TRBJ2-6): DGGITQSPKYLFRKEGQNVTLSCEQNLNHDAMYWYRQDPGQGLRLIYYSQIVNDFQKGDIAEGYSVSREKKESFPLTVTSAQKNPTAFYLCASSLRDREFLAGANVLTFGAGSRLTVL.

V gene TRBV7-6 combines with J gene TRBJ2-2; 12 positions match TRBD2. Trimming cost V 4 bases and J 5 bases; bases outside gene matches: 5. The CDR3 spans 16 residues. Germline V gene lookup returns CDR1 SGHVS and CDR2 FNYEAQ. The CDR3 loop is CASSSGLAGGTGELFF. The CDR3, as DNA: TGTGCCAGCAGCTCGGGACTAGCGGGCGGAACCGGGGAGCTGTTTTTT.

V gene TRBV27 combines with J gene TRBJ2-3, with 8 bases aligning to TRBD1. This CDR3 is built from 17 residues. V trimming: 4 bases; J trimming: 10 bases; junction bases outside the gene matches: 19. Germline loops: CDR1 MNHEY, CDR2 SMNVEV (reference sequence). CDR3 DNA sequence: TGTGCCAGCAGTTCAAGGGAGGTCAGGGGGCAATCTATGTCGCAGTATTTT. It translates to CASSSREVRGQSMSQYF.

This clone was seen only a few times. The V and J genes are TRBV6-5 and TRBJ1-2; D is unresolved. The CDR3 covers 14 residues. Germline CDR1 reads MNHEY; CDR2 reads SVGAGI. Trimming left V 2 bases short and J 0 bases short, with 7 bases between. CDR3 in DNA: TGTGCCAGCAGTTACGACAACGCTAACTATGGCTACACCTTC. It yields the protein CASSYDNANYGYTF.

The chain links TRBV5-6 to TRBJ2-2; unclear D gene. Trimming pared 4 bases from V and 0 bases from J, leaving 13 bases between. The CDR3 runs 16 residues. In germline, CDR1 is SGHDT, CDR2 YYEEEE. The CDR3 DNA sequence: TGTGCCAGCAGCGATATTGGGCCGTCGAACACCGGGGAGCTGTTTTTT. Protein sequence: CASSDIGPSNTGELFF.

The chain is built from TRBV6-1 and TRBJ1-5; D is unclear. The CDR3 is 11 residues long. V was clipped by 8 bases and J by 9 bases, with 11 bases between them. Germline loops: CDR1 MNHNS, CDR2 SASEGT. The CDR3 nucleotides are TGTGCCAGCGGTAGGTGGGGGCCCCAGCATTTT. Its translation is CASGRWGPQHF.

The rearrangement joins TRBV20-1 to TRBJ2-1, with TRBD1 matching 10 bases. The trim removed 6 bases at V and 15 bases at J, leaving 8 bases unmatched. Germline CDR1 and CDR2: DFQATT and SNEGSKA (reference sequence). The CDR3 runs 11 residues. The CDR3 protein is CSAATRDRGFF. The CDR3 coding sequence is TGCAGTGCCGCCACCCGGGACAGGGGGTTCTTC.